This TCR beta chain was captured by sequencing in a study of blood T cell repertoires in COVID-19. In its sample, this clone was seen a few times. This table comes from immunoSEQ multiplex PCR, and its TCRdb copy is limited to in-frame clones, with some not included. The sample has 150,000 to 200,000 clones; 74% are singletons. With 4 bases removed from V and 0 bases from J, the gap between germline ends came to 9 bases. The CDR3 length is 15 residues. Per germline, CDR1 LNHDA and CDR2 SQIVND (reference sequence). The clonotype comes from an elderly woman with acute or convalescent COVID-19. Sequencing was carried out using peripheral blood. This chain joins TRBV19 and TRBJ1-4; D perhaps matches TRBD1 (6 bases). CDR3 DNA: TGTGCCAGTAGTAGGACAGTCACAACTAATGAAAAACTGTTTTTT. Its protein is CASSRTVTTNEKLFF.